This T cell receptor (beta chain) appears in the sequencing data of a study of blood T cell repertoires in COVID-19. Living in 24 US areas, the participants were between roughly 18 and 90 years of age. The CDR3 is 16 amino acids. The V and J ends lost 5 bases and 6 bases, in that order; junction bases with no gene match: 16. CDR1 is SNHLY and CDR2 is FYNNEI in the germline V gene. TCRdb's copy holds only in-frame clones and misses some; the assay was immunoSEQ multiplex PCR. The profile shows roughly 430,000 clones, nearly 90% of them singletons. The TCR was taken from a woman aged 40 to 49 with acute COVID-19. Sequenced input: PBMCs or T cells enriched from blood (not recorded which). This chain uses TRBV2 with TRBJ2-7, with 7 bases fitting TRBD1. The CDR3 region is CASSTATGTANAEQYF. Here the CDR3 DNA reads TGTGCCAGCAGTACAGCGACCGGGACAGCAAACGCCGAGCAGTACTTC.